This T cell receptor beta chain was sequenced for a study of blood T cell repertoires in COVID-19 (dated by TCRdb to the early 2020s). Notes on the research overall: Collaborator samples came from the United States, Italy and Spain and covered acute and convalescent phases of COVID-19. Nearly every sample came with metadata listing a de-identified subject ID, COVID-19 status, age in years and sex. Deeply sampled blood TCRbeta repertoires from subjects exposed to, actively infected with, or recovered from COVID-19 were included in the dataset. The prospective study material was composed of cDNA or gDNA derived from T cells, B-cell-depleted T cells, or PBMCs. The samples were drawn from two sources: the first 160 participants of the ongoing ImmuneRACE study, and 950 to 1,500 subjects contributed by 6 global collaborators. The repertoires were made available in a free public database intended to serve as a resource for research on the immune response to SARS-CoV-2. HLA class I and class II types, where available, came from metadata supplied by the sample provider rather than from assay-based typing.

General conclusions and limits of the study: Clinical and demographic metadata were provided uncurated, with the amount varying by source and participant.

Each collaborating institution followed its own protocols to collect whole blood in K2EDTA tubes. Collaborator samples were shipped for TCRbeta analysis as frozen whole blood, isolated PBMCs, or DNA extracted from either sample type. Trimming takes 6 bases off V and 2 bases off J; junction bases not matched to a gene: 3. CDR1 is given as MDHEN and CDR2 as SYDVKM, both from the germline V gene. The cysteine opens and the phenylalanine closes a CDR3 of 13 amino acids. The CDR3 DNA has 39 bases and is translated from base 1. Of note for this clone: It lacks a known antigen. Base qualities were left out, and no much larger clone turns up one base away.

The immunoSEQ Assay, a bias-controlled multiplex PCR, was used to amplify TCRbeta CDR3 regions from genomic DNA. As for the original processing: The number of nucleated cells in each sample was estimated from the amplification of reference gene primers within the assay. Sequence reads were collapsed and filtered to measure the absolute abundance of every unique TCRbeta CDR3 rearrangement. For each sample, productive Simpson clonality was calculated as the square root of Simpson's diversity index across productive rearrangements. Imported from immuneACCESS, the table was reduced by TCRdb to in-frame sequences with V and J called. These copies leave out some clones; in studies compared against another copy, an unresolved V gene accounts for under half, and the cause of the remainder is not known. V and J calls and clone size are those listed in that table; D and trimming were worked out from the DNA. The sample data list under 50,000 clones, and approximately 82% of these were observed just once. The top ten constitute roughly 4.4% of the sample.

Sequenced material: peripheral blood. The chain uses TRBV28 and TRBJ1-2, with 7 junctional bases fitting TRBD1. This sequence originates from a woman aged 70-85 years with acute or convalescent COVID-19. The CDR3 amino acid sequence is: CASRAGGNYGYTF. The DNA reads TGTGCCAGCAGGGCAGGGGGGAACTATGGCTACACCTTC.